This TCR beta chain was recovered during a study of cytomegalovirus exposure and HLA in healthy donors listed by TCRdb under 2017. About the study as a whole: An earlier analysis of approximately 550 of the donors reported approximately 300 Gb of sequence data and some 120 million unique TCR beta sequences from some 180 million T cells. Approximately 310 gigabases of sequencing data and some 85 million unique TCR sequences were included in an early release covering roughly 600 HLA-typed donors. The genetic ancestry cluster associated with self-reported Caucasian donors included around four fifths of the roughly 400 genotyped donors. The aim of the study was to test whether cataloging public T cell receptors could identify signatures of past pathogen exposure. The study used immunosequencing to profile the T cell repertoires of 666 subjects and linked those repertoires to cytomegalovirus serostatus. Along with the approximately 620-subject first cohort, a separate validation cohort of over 90 different subjects was used. To predict cytomegalovirus infection status, the study brought together high-throughput TCR immunosequencing, statistical association of individual TCRs with disease status, and machine learning. A later analysis re-examined previously published TCR beta repertoires from just over 650 donors and added high-resolution HLA genotyping to investigate patterns of TCR occurrence. Rather than using new phenotypic data, the later analysis identified candidate immune exposures from TCR beta sequences and from how often those sequences occurred across donors. In an earlier analysis of several hundred of the donors, high-throughput TCR beta sequencing was used to judge whether each TCR beta V gene segment behaved as functional or pseudogenic. Donor age, sex, ethnicity and CMV serostatus were compiled together with the repertoire data. A later genetic analysis used genome-wide SNP genotypes for about 60% of the roughly 700 donors, treating that subset as a discovery cohort. All discovery cohort repertoires had been generated using a single sequencing platform. Class I and class II HLA loci were covered by the typing at four-digit resolution. Typing coverage differed by locus: A, B, C, DRB1 and DQB1 were typed in roughly 629-640 donors, DQA1 in roughly 500, DPA1 in 600 to 610, and DPB1 in approximately 450. Roughly 5 DR-DQ haplotypes were handled as single units for association and clustering because linkage in the cohort was strong. Among 398 genotyped donors of the cohort, an average of roughly 240,000 unique TCR beta nucleotide sequences were sequenced per donor, around 20% of them non-productive. The full study reports these points: An association between a missense DCLRE1C variant and V-gene and J-gene trimming of TCR beta chains was found in a later genetic analysis and replicated in an independent cohort. A cluster of highly shared sequence variants was judged likely to be a technical artifact of the sequencing pipeline. A few of the identified cytomegalovirus-associated TCR beta chains were confirmed in vitro to be specific for cytomegalovirus antigens. In a later analysis, 16,951 TCR beta sequences were associated with specific HLA alleles at a false discovery rate of 0.05. The authors suggested that the approach could potentially be generalized to other disease states and immunological phenotypes. A later analysis found that HLA-associated TCR beta chains were more clonally expanded and had lower generation probabilities than equally common non-associated chains. An earlier analysis of roughly 570 of the donors showed that most TCR beta V segments appeared in productive rearrangements either about 87% or about 30% of the time, which broadly matched IMGT annotations. Only TCR beta chains were sequenced in this cohort, and the absence of alpha or paired-chain data limited detectable features. HLA typing was unavailable for some donors at each locus, so association tests used only the typed subset. In the study, 164 TCR beta chains were listed as associated with cytomegalovirus. The 87-base-pair reads could not distinguish some IMGT-functional V segments, including TRBV6-2 and TRBV6-3, so those segments were excluded. While some public TCRs were present in many individuals, most TCR sequences turned up only very rarely across donors. According to a later genetic analysis, donors in an Asian-associated ancestry cluster had fewer N-insertions in productive TCRs than the approximately 650-donor mean. Correlated functional status among segregating V segments might be attributable to linkage disequilibrium, but an unknown experimental factor could not be ruled out. A further reported finding was that TCR beta sequences accurately predicted the HLA-A and HLA-B alleles for most subjects in the first cohort. A later analysis found that TCR association rates varied across HLA loci, with DRB1 alleles showing the most associated TCRs and HLA-C alleles the fewest. A later analysis reported that several top co-occurrence clusters appeared linked to parvovirus B19, influenza, CMV and Epstein-Barr virus. The classifier was reported to diagnose cytomegalovirus status with high specificity and sensitivity in both the original and validation cohorts. Assigning TCR associations to individual alleles was difficult when HLA alleles, especially DR and DQ, strongly co-occurred. About 17 rarely observed V segments, including chromosome 9 orphons, were excluded from the earlier analysis of several hundred of the donors because counts were too low. CMV serostatus was the only immune exposure information available for the cohort. Sequencing depth was assumed to be roughly uniform across donors in the presence/absence analyses, though that assumption may not hold. According to a later analysis, most CMV-associated TCR beta chains appeared to be HLA-restricted, and the HLA associations seemed to be driven largely by CMV exposure.

CDR1 and CDR2 are read off the germline V gene as MNHEY and SVGAGI. The CDR3 covers 12 residues, taking in both the cysteine and the phenylalanine. Just the 36-base CDR3 DNA is kept, in frame starting at base 1. Trimming takes 4 bases off V and 8 bases off J; junction bases not matched to a gene: 4. The cohort comprised hundreds of healthy bone marrow donors. Cohort members were all nominally healthy when sampled, although unrecorded immune exposures were likely present. The donor tested CMV seropositive and was one of the 289 seropositive cohort members. Every donor gave a peripheral blood sample, and the peripheral blood mononuclear cells from that sample were used for TCR beta sequencing. The Qiagen DNeasy Blood Extraction Kit was used to extract genomic DNA from the blood cell samples. This clone was observed a handful of times. Its cognate antigen has yet to be identified. It has no much larger one-base neighbor in the sample; base qualities were not kept.

Library construction relied on the immunoSEQ multiplex PCR assay. A mixture of 60 forward primers for TCR Vbeta segments and 13 reverse primers for TCR Jbeta segments was used in the multiplex PCR. Amplification of the CDR3 region of rearranged TCR beta genes was performed with a multiplex PCR assay on genomic DNA. On the Illumina HiSeq System, the amplified TCR beta libraries were sequenced as 87-base-pair reads. The study's own analysis went as follows. A later analysis counted approximately 74 million unique TCR beta chains across the 650 to 800 repertoires, and 10 million to 12 million of these chains were shared by at least two donors. To remove PCR and sequencing errors, raw reads were error-corrected and collapsed into unique sequences using a nearest-neighbor algorithm that merged closely related sequences. Alignment of CDR3 sequences to IMGT reference sequences was used to assign V, D and J gene segments. Each retained sequence needed at least a six-nucleotide match to both a V gene segment and a J gene segment. Rearrangements were classified as productive when the CDR3 lacked stop codons and remained in frame with V and J, and all other rearrangements were classified as non-productive. Following IMGT convention, CDR3 was defined as the stretch from the second conserved V-encoded cysteine to the conserved J-encoded phenylalanine. Sequences without an unambiguous match to a single V gene segment were excluded from the earlier analysis of approximately 600 of the donors. An earlier analysis of 587 of the donors called V segments functional above 56.7% productive rearrangements and segregating when the between-donor standard deviation exceeded 5%. A statistical classification framework was built to diagnose cytomegalovirus status from the catalog of TCR beta chain sequences. In a later analysis, V and J genes were assigned by comparing TCR nucleotide sequences against IMGT/GENE-DB human TR gene sequences. The TCRdist pipeline was used in a later analysis to assign CDR3 sequences and most-parsimonious VDJ recombination scenarios. In a later analysis, each TCR beta chain was defined by its CDR3 amino acid sequence together with its V-gene family, and reads lacking a unique V-gene family were excluded. A later analysis removed 600 or so highly shared, low-generation-probability nucleotide sequences to deal with suspected cross-contamination and a sequencing artifact. In a later analysis, a clonal expansion index for each public chain was calculated from normalized within-repertoire ranks of inferred template counts. In a later analysis, generation probabilities were computed using a VDJ recombination model fitted to out-of-frame rearrangements, and the results were checked against IGoR. In a later analysis, hypergeometric tests were used to score TCR-TCR, TCR-HLA and TCR-CMV co-occurrence, with a repertoire-size bias correction applied to TCR pairs. False discovery rates were estimated in a later analysis by permuting HLA or CMV assignments 20 times. In a later analysis, co-occurring TCRs were grouped with DBSCAN, and TCRdist sequence similarity was added when clustering was performed within HLA-allele-positive subsets. Repertoires with fewer than 30,000 or more than 120,000 public chains were left out of co-occurrence clustering, as were a few repertoires with anomalous nucleotide sharing. The clones in this table, taken by TCRdb from immuneACCESS, are in-frame only. Not every clone is retained; where verified, under half of the shortfall comes from an unresolved V gene, and the cause of the rest is unknown. The V and J calls and the clone size are those of that table, but D and trimming were determined from the DNA. In this sample the table shows 95,000 to 150,000 clones, more than 15% of which occur a single time. The ten largest clones add up to around 2.6% of the sample.

The sample consisted of PBMCs. The sequence derives from a female donor in good health and CMV-seropositive. The V and J segments used are TRBV6-5 and TRBJ1-2; 7 of the junction bases match TRBD1. The nucleotide sequence reads as follows: TGTGCCAGCAGTTCTCAGGGGGGCGGCTACACCTTC. Translated, this gives CASSSQGGGYTF.